This T cell receptor (beta chain) was documented in a study of Graves' ophthalmopathy and Graves' hyperthyroidism. RNA transcripts were the template, and TCR beta CDR3 regions were amplified from them. The first round was an RT-PCR with HTBI primers, and the second round was a multiplex PCR. TCRdb fed the multiplex PCR reads into MiXCR, producing one record per CDR3 protein. Among hundreds of thousands of distinct CDR3 sequences listed, around 21% were seen once. This clonotype occurred many times. Unmatched junction bases numbered 9, after V lost 4 bases and J lost 5 bases. This CDR3 region has 15 residues. The germline gives CDR1 GTSNPN, CDR2 SVGIG (reference sequence).

The chain employs TRBV30 and TRBJ1-1, with 11 bases fitting TRBD1. The sequenced sample consisted of peripheral blood. The origin of this receptor is a woman between 18 and 30 years old with stable Graves' hyperthyroidism. The CDR3 region has the DNA TGTGCCTGGACATCGCCCGGGACAGGGGGAACTGAAGCTTTCTTT. Its protein product is CAWTSPGTGGTEAFF.